The clone carrying this TCR beta chain was counted a few times. Its specificity is not known. The sample comes from a study of CD8 T cell repertoires and HIV-1 epitope variants. Germline V CDR1 and CDR2: MGHRA, YSYEKL. The length of the CDR3 is 14 residues. Trimming cost V 3 bases and J 2 bases, with 11 bases left between them. Clones were read by immunoSEQ multiplex PCR, and TCRdb kept only the in-frame ones, dropping some. The top ten hold around 43% of the sample, which has a few thousand clones, around three fifths seen once. The sequenced material came from cultured CD8+ T cells derived from PBMCs. The sequence derives from a male donor with HIV. The J gene is TRBJ2-7, the V gene TRBV4-1, with D maybe TRBD1 (6 bases). CDR3 loop: CASSQAGTTYEQYF. CDR3 bases: TGCGCCAGCAGCCAGGCCGGGACAACCTACGAGCAGTACTTC.